This is a list of T cell receptor beta chains from one sample in a study of T cell responses to AZD1222 COVID-19 vaccine. TCRdb keeps only in-frame clones here, not all; method: immunoSEQ multiplex PCR. The repertoire consists of about 120,000 clones, with roughly 84% occurring once and the leading ten covering 7.5%. Sequences were derived from peripheral blood, sampled on day 0 of AZD1222 vaccination. The source of these receptors is an adult in good health. Each CDR3 is given with its conserved first and last residue. The D gene is left open where the match is weak. Size is omitted from some rows. Given values are once, few, many or a class for expanded clones.

V gene	clone size	J gene	D gene	CDR3 protein	CDR3 DNA
TRBV16	.	TRBJ2-7	TRBD1	CASSAGTVSYEQYF	TGTGCCAGCAGCGCCGGGACAGTGTCCTACGAGCAGTACTTC
TRBV4-1	.	TRBJ2-7	.	CASSQQAGQPYEQYF	TGCGCCAGCAGCCAGCAGGCGGGACAGCCCTACGAGCAGTACTTC
TRBV11-2	.	TRBJ1-1	TRBD1	CASSFRGQGGTEAFF	TGTGCCAGCAGCTTTAGGGGACAGGGTGGCACTGAAGCTTTCTTT
TRBV10-3	.	TRBJ2-2	TRBD1	CAISESSGTGNTGELFF	TGTGCCATCAGTGAGTCCTCCGGGACAGGGAACACCGGGGAGCTGTTTTTT
TRBV24-1	.	TRBJ2-5	TRBD2	CATSDSGTSEEVTQYF	TGTGCCACCAGTGATTCGGGGACTAGCGAGGAGGTGACCCAGTACTTC
TRBV7-6	once	TRBJ1-6	.	CASSLGVEDSPLHF	TGTGCCAGCAGCTTGGGCGTAGAGGATTCACCCCTCCACTTT
TRBV9	.	TRBJ2-2	.	CASSVGEHSNTGELFF	TGTGCCAGCAGCGTAGGGGAACATTCGAACACCGGGGAGCTGTTTTTT
TRBV9	.	TRBJ2-3	.	CASSHLGTGDFGTDTQYF	TGTGCCAGCAGCCATCTCGGGACTGGGGATTTTGGCACAGATACGCAGTATTTT
TRBV28	.	TRBJ1-2	TRBD1	CASSSDSDRGDGYTF	TGTGCCAGCAGTTCCGACTCGGACAGGGGGGACGGCTACACCTTC
TRBV10-3	.	TRBJ1-3	.	CAISHQESGNTIYF	TGTGCCATCAGCCACCAAGAATCTGGAAACACCATATATTTT
TRBV7-9	.	TRBJ2-5	.	CASSLPLSETQYF	TGTGCCAGCAGCTTACCTCTTTCAGAGACCCAGTACTTC
TRBV9	.	TRBJ2-2	TRBD2	CASSVDSGPAFGELFF	TGTGCCAGCAGCGTAGATAGCGGGCCTGCCTTCGGGGAGCTGTTTTTT
TRBV9	.	TRBJ2-2	.	CASSANTGELFF	TGTGCCAGCAGCGCCAACACCGGGGAGCTGTTTTTT